This is a list of T cell receptor beta chains from one sample in a study of blood T cell repertoires in COVID-19. Generated by immunoSEQ multiplex PCR, the TCRdb table keeps only in-frame clones and is missing some. The data show some 330,000 clones, less than 90% seen once. The sample consisted of PBMCs or T cells enriched from blood (not recorded which). The receptors stem from a woman aged 45-59 years who had recovered from COVID-19. Both conserved end residues are part of each CDR3. The order of the fields is CDR3 length, V gene, D gene, clone size, J gene, CDR3 DNA, CDR3 protein. A D gene is named only where the DNA matches it firmly. Part of the rows lack a size; the others show once, few, many or a class for expanded clones.

len: 13; v_gene: TRBV7-3; d_gene: -; abundance: -; j_gene: TRBJ2-1; CDR3nt: TGTGCCAGCAGCCCAGACTTCTACAATGAGCAGTTCTTC; CDR3aa: CASSPDFYNEQFF
len: 13; v_gene: TRBV15; d_gene: -; abundance: few; j_gene: TRBJ2-7; CDR3nt: TGTGCCACCAGCAGACCCCAGCGGGACGAGCAGTACTTC; CDR3aa: CATSRPQRDEQYF
len: 13; v_gene: TRBV6-5; d_gene: -; abundance: -; j_gene: TRBJ1-4; CDR3nt: TGTGCCAGCAGACACACACCGATAGAAAAACTGTTTTTT; CDR3aa: CASRHTPIEKLFF
len: 14; v_gene: TRBV4-2; d_gene: -; abundance: few; j_gene: TRBJ1-2; CDR3nt: TGTGCCAGCAGCCAAGTAGAGGGTGACTATGGCTACACCTTC; CDR3aa: CASSQVEGDYGYTF
len: 14; v_gene: TRBV29-1; d_gene: TRBD1; abundance: -; j_gene: TRBJ2-1; CDR3nt: TGCAGCGTTGAAGGGACAGGGGGTGTCAATGAGCAGTTCTTC; CDR3aa: CSVEGTGGVNEQFF
len: 14; v_gene: TRBV11-2; d_gene: -; abundance: -; j_gene: TRBJ2-1; CDR3nt: TGTGCCAGCAGCTTATCCAGGGTTGACAATGAGCAGTTCTTC; CDR3aa: CASSLSRVDNEQFF
len: 15; v_gene: TRBV6-5; d_gene: -; abundance: -; j_gene: TRBJ1-1; CDR3nt: TGTGCCAGCAGTTACTCCTTTAGGGGGGGCACTGAAGCTTTCTTT; CDR3aa: CASSYSFRGGTEAFF
len: 15; v_gene: TRBV7-3; d_gene: -; abundance: -; j_gene: TRBJ2-2; CDR3nt: TGTGCCAGCAGGCCCACAGAGACGAACACCGGGGAGCTGTTTTTT; CDR3aa: CASRPTETNTGELFF
len: 15; v_gene: TRBV4-3; d_gene: -; abundance: -; j_gene: TRBJ1-2; CDR3nt: TGCGCCAGCAGCCCGCAGACAGGCCCTTCGGTTGGCTACACCTTC; CDR3aa: CASSPQTGPSVGYTF
len: 16; v_gene: TRBV7-2; d_gene: TRBD1; abundance: -; j_gene: TRBJ1-1; CDR3nt: TGTGCCAGCAGCTTAGGGGGGACAGTACTGAACACTGAAGCTTTCTTT; CDR3aa: CASSLGGTVLNTEAFF
len: 17; v_gene: TRBV23-1; d_gene: TRBD1; abundance: -; j_gene: TRBJ1-2; CDR3nt: TGCGCCAGCAGTCAATCAGGGGACAGGGGGCGCAACTATGGCTACACCTTC; CDR3aa: CASSQSGDRGRNYGYTF
len: 12; v_gene: TRBV3-1/TRBV3-2; d_gene: -; abundance: -; j_gene: TRBJ1-2; CDR3nt: TGTGCCAGCAGCGGAGGGGTGAGCGGCTACACCTTC; CDR3aa: CASSGGVSGYTF
len: 15; v_gene: TRBV5-6; d_gene: TRBD2; abundance: -; j_gene: TRBJ2-1; CDR3nt: TGTGCCAGCAGCTTGTCACTAGCGGTGTACAATGAGCAGTTCTTC; CDR3aa: CASSLSLAVYNEQFF
len: 17; v_gene: TRBV7-2; d_gene: -; abundance: -; j_gene: TRBJ1-5; CDR3nt: TGTGCCAGCAGCTTAGCAGGCGCTCCTCAGGCAAATCAGCCCCAGCATTTT; CDR3aa: CASSLAGAPQANQPQHF
len: 16; v_gene: TRBV18; d_gene: -; abundance: few; j_gene: TRBJ1-3; CDR3nt: TGTGCCAGCTCACCACCCAGGGTTGGAAATGGAAACACCATATATTTT; CDR3aa: CASSPPRVGNGNTIYF
len: 17; v_gene: TRBV9; d_gene: TRBD2; abundance: once; j_gene: TRBJ2-4; CDR3nt: TGTGCCAGCAGCGTAGATCCTAGCGGGGGGGCCAAAAACATTCAGTACTTC; CDR3aa: CASSVDPSGGAKNIQYF
len: 16; v_gene: TRBV7-2; d_gene: TRBD2; abundance: -; j_gene: TRBJ2-1; CDR3nt: TGTGCCAGCAGCTTTGTTTCGACTAGCGGGGATTATGAGCAGTTCTTC; CDR3aa: CASSFVSTSGDYEQFF
len: 13; v_gene: TRBV6-5; d_gene: -; abundance: -; j_gene: TRBJ1-2; CDR3nt: TGTGCCAGCCAAGCCCTACCTAACTATGGCTACACCTTC; CDR3aa: CASQALPNYGYTF
len: 15; v_gene: TRBV18; d_gene: TRBD2; abundance: -; j_gene: TRBJ2-1; CDR3nt: TGTGCCAGCTCACCAAAGGGCGGGAGTCGTATTGAGCAGTTCTTC; CDR3aa: CASSPKGGSRIEQFF
len: 14; v_gene: TRBV7-3; d_gene: TRBD1; abundance: -; j_gene: TRBJ1-2; CDR3nt: TGTGCCAGCAGCCCCACCGGGACAGGGGGCGACTACACCTTC; CDR3aa: CASSPTGTGGDYTF